This entry is about one TCR beta chain. TCRdb re-analysed the 5' RACE reads in MiXCR, keeping a single row per CDR3 protein. The profile shows approximately 150,000 distinct CDR3 sequences, 15% to 20% of them singletons. The data were obtained in a study of T-cell memory formation after mild COVID-19. Study at large: TCR clustering was largely donor specific.

Germline loops: CDR1 DFQATT, CDR2 SNEGSKA (reference sequence). The CDR3 sequence is 14 residues long. Trimming cost V 4 bases and J 7 bases; bases outside gene matches: 12. Sequenced sample: PBMCs or a T cell subset sorted from them (not recorded which). The receptor comes from an adult woman who had mild COVID-19 (a few samples of this study predate the infection). Cell type and time point are not known. The V call is TRBV20-1, the J call TRBJ1-1, with TRBD1 matching over 7 bases. CDR3 nucleotides: TGCAGTGCTATTCTCAGGGGGGAATGGAGTGAAGCTTTCTTT. Translation gives CSAILRGEWSEAFF.